Here is one T cell receptor (beta chain) with its context. The antigen remains undetermined. The CDR3 consists of 15 residues. Trimming left V 5 bases short and J 1 base short, with 12 bases between. Germline V gene data show CDR1 as SGHTA and CDR2 as FQGNSA. Cultured CD4+ T-cell DNA underwent Oncomine TCR Beta short-read sequencing. From the PCR reads, TCRdb called clonotypes with MiXCR, one entry per CDR3 protein. Of 10,000 to 15,000 distinct CDR3 sequences in the sample, 40% to 50% were seen once. Treatment described: roughly 10-day PBMC culture with coronavirus spike peptide pools or control peptides (ViraFEST assay). This specimen comes from a study of vaccination and CD4 T cells after COVID-19. Study details: Each participant underwent a two-dose regimen of either the BNT162b2 or the mRNA-1273 vaccine. The study, taken as a whole, reports: Clonotypes reactive to SARS-CoV-2 had a median that went up from about 22 to 38, but not significantly.

The sample was cultured CD4+ T cells from blood. The TCR sequence derives from a human donor with COVID-19. The chain uses TRBV7-2 and TRBJ1-5; D is undetermined. The CDR3 sequence: CASSPKRESNQPQHF. DNA for the CDR3: TGTGCCAGCAGCCCCAAGCGGGAAAGCAATCAGCCCCAGCATTTT.